This T cell receptor (beta chain) was recovered during a study of tumor-infiltrating lymphocytes in primary liver carcinoma. Study details: Each participant had primary liver carcinoma, and surgical resection was the treatment. Roughly 3.65 to 7.5 million productive TCRbeta reads were obtained per sample, with similar numbers across tissue types.

As to this clonotype: This may arise from a read error, as a much more abundant clone is one base away.

Using a constant-region primer together with ProtoScript II reverse transcriptase, TCR beta cDNA was made from about 500 ng of total RNA. The TCR beta library was amplified through three nested multiplex PCR rounds in a modified ARM-PCR procedure. TRBV1-TRBV30 forward primers and a C-beta reverse primer were used in the first two PCR rounds, which each ran for approximately 10 cycles. TCRdb re-called the multiplex PCR reads through MiXCR, storing one row per CDR3 protein. The sample holds 300,000 to 350,000 distinct CDR3 sequences, 50% to 60% seen once. This CDR3 has 13 residues. The study extracted blood RNA from unsorted whole blood and also extracted germline DNA.

The chain carries TRBV12-3 or TRBV12-4 and TRBJ2-5; D is unclear. The sample was peripheral blood. The receptor was isolated from a woman in her 30s with primary liver carcinoma and hepatitis B virus infection. The CDR3 sequence: CTSSLRRTETQYF. The CDR3 nucleotides are TGTACCAGCAGTTTACGGCGTACAGAGACCCAGTACTTC.